This T cell receptor (beta chain) was captured in a study of shared clonotypes between healthy human individuals. Positively selected for CCR7, the CD45RO-negative cells used as naive CD8 cells excluded terminally differentiated effector memory CD45RA+ cells. The CDR3 totals 14 residues. The V gene's germline CDR1 is SGHRS and CDR2 YFSETQ. V was cut by 4 bases and J by 1 base, with 11 bases left in between. The repertoire was sequenced with immunoSEQ multiplex PCR; TCRdb's copy has only in-frame clones and lacks some. This sample carries roughly 2.1 million clones, more than 85% of them seen once, and the ten largest clones take about 1.5%.

Sequencing input: naive CD8+ T cells from PBMCs. The receptor was isolated from a man younger than 35 in good health. Some clones in this sample may be carry-over from other donors' samples. The chain is built from TRBV5-1 and TRBJ1-1; D remains ambiguous. CDR3 in DNA: TGCGCCAGCAGCGGTACCTCGAGGAACACTGAAGCTTTCTTT. This codes for CASSGTSRNTEAFF.